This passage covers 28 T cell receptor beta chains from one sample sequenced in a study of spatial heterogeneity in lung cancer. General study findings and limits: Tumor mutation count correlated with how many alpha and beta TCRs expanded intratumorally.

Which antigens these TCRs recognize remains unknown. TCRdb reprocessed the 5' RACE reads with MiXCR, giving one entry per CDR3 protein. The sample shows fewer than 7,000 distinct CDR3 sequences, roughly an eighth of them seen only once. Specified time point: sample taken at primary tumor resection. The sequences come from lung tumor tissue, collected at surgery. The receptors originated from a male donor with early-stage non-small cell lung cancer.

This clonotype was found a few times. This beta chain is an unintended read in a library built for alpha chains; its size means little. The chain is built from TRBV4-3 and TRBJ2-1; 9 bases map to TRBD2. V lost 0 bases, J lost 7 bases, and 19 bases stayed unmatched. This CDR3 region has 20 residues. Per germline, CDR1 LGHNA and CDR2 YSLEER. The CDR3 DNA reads TGCGCCAGCAGCCAAGATGGGAACGGGGTGACTGCGAGCGGGAGGAATGAGCAGTTCTTC. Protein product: CASSQDGNGVTASGRNEQFF.

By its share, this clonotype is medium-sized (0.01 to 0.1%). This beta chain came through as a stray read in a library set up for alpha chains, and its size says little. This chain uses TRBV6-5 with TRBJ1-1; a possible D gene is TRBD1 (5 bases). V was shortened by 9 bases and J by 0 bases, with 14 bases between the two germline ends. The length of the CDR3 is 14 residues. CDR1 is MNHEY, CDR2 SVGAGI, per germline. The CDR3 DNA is TGTGCCAGTCGCTTGGGGCAGCTGAACACTGAAGCTTTCTTT. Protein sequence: CASRLGQLNTEAFF.

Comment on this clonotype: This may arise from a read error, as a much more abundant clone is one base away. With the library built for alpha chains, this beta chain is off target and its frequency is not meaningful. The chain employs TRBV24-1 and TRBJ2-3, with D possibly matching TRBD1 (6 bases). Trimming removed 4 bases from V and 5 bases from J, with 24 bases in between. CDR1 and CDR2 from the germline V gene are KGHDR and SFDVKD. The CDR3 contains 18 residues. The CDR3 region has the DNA TGTGCCACCAGTGACTCAGGGGTGAGCGGACCATGGAGAGATACGCAGTATTTT. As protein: CATSDSGVSGPWRDTQYF.

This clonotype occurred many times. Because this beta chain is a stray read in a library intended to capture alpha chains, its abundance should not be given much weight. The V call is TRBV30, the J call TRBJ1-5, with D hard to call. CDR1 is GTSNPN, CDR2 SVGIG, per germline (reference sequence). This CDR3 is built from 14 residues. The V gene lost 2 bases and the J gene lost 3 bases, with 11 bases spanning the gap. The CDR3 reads CAWSFVRVNQPQHF. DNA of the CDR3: TGTGCCTGGAGTTTTGTGCGCGTCAATCAGCCCCAGCATTTT. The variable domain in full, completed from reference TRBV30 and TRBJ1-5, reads SQTIHQWPATLVQPVGSPLSLECTVEGTSNPNLYWYRQAAGRGLQLLFYSVGIGQISSEVPQNLSASRPQDRQFILSSKKLLLSDSGFYLCAWSFVRVNQPQHFGDGTRLSIL.

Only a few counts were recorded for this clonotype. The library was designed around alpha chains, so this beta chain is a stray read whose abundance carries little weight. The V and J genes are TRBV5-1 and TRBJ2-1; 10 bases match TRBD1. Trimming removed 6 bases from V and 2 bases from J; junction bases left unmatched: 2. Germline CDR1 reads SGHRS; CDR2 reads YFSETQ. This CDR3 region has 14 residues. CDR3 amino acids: CASTGQGAYNEQFF. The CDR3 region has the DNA TGCGCCAGCACCGGACAGGGGGCCTACAATGAGCAGTTCTTC.

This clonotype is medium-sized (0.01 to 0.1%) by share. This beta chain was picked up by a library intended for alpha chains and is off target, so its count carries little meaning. The CDR3 here is CASSIQTSGFYEQYF. The DNA for the CDR3 is TGTGCCAGTAGTATTCAGACTAGCGGCTTCTACGAGCAGTACTTC. V usage is TRBV19 and J usage is TRBJ2-7; 9 positions agree with TRBD2. Unmatched junction bases numbered 6, after V lost 3 bases and J lost 3 bases. CDR1 and CDR2 (germline): LNHDA, SQIVND (reference sequence). The CDR3 has 15 residues.

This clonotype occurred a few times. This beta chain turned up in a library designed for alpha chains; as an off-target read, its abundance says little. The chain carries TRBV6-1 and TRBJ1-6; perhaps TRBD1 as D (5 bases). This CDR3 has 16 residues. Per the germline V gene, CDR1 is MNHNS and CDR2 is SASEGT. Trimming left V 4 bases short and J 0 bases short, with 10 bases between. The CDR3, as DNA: TGTGCCAGCAGTGTCGACAGCTTCTCCTATAATTCACCCCTCCACTTT. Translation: CASSVDSFSYNSPLHF.

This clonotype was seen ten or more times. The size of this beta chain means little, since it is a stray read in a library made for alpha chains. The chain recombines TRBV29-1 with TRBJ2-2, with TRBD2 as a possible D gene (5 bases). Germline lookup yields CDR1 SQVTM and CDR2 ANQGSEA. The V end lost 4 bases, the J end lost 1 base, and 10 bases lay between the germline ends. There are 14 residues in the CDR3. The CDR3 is CSVARTLNTGELFF. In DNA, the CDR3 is TGCAGCGTTGCTAGGACTCTGAACACCGGGGAGCTGTTTTTT.

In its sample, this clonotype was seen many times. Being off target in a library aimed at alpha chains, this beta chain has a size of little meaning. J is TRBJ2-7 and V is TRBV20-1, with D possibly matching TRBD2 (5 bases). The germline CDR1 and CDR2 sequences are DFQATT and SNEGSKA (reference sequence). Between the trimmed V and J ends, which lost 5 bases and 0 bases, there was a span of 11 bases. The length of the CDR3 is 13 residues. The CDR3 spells CSARLGSSYEQYF. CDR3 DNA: TGCAGTGCTCGGCTAGGGAGCTCCTACGAGCAGTACTTC.

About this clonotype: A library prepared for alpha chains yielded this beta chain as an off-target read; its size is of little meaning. Here the CDR3 reads CASRKGTGGSYEQYF. The CDR3 DNA reads as TGCGCCAGCAGGAAGGGGACAGGGGGCTCCTACGAGCAGTACTTC. The chain links TRBV10-2 to TRBJ2-7; 11 bases are a match to TRBD1. Trimming at V came to 6 bases and at J to 0 bases, leaving 4 bases not matched to a gene. This CDR3 region has 15 residues. CDR1 is WSHSY, CDR2 SAAADI, per germline.

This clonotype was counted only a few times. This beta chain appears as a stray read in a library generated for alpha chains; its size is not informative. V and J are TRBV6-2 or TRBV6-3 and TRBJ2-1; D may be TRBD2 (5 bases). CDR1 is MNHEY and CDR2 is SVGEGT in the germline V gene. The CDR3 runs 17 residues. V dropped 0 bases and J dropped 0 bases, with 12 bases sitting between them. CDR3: CASSYSERAASYNEQFF. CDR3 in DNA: TGTGCCAGCAGTTACTCGGAGCGAGCGGCCTCCTACAATGAGCAGTTCTTC.

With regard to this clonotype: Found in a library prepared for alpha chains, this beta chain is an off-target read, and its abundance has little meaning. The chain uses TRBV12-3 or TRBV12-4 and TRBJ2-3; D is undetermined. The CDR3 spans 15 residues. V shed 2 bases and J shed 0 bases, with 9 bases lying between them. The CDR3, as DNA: TGTGCCAGCAGTTTAAGACACCCGAGCACAGATACGCAGTATTTT. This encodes CASSLRHPSTDTQYF.

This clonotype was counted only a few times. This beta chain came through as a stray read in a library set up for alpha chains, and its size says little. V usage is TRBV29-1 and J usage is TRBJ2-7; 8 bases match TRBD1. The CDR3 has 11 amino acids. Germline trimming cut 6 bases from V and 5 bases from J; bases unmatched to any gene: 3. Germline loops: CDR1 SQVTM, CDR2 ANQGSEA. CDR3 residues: CSVATGDEQYF. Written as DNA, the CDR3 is TGCAGCGTGGCGACAGGGGACGAGCAGTACTTC.

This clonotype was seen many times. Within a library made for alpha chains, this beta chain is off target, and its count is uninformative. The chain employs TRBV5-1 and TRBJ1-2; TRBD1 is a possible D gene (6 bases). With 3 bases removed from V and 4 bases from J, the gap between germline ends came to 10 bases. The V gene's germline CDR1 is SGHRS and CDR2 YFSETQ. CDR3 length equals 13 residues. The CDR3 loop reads CASSWDKSYGYTF. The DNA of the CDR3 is TGCGCCAGCAGCTGGGACAAGTCCTATGGCTACACCTTC.

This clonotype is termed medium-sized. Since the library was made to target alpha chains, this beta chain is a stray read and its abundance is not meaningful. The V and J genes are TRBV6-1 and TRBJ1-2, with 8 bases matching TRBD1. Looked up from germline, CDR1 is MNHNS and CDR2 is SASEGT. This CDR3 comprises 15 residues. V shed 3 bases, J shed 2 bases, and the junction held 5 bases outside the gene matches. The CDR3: CASSDRWTGNYGYTF. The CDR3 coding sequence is TGTGCCAGCAGTGATCGATGGACAGGGAACTATGGCTACACCTTC.

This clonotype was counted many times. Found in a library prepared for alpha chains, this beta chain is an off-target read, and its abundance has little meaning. The CDR3 region is CATSDFTSDEQFF. The CDR3 region has the DNA TGTGCCACCAGTGATTTTACTAGCGATGAGCAGTTCTTC. J is TRBJ2-1 and V is TRBV24-1, with 7 bases that match TRBD2. Losses at the gene ends were 1 base for V and 8 bases for J; bases not matched to a gene: 1. Germline CDR1 reads KGHDR; CDR2 reads SFDVKD. This CDR3 has 13 residues.

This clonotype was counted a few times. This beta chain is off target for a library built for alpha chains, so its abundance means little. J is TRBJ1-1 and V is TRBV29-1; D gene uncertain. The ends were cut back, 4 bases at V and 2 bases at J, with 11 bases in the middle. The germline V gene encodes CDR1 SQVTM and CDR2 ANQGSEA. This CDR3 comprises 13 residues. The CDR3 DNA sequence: TGCAGCGTTGCTCCCAGACCCAACACTGAAGCTTTCTTT. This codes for CSVAPRPNTEAFF.

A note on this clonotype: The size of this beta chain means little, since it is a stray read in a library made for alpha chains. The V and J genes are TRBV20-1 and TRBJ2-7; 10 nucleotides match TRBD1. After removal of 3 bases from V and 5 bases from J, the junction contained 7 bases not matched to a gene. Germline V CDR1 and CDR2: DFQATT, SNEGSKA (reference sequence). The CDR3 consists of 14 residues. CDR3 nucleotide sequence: TGCAGTGCTAGCCCCTGGACAGGGGGTAACGAGCAGTACTTC. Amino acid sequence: CSASPWTGGNEQYF.

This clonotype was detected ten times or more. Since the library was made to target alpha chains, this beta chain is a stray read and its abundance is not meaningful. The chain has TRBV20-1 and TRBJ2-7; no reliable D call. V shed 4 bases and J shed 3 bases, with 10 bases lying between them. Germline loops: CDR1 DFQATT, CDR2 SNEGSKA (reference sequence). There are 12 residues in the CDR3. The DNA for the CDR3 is TGCAGTGCTAACGGACGGATCTACGAGCAGTACTTC. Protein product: CSANGRIYEQYF.

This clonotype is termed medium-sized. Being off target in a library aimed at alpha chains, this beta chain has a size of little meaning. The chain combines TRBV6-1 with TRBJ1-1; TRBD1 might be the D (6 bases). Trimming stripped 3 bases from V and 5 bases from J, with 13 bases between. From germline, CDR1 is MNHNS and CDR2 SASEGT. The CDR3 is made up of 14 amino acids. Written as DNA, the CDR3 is TGTGCCAGCAGTGATGGACAGCGGCGGACTGAAGCTTTCTTT. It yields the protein CASSDGQRRTEAFF.

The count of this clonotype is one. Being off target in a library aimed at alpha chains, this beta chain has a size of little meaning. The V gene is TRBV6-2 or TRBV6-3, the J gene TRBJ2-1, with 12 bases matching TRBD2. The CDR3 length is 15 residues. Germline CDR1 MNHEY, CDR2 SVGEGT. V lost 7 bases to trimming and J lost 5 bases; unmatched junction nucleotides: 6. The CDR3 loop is CASTELAGGNNEQFF. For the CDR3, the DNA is TGTGCCAGCACCGAACTAGCGGGAGGCAACAATGAGCAGTTCTTC.

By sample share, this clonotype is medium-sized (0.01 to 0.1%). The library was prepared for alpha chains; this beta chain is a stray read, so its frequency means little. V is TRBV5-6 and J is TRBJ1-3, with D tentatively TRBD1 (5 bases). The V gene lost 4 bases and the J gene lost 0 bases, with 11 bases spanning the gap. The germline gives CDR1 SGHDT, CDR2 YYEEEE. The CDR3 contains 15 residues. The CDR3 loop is CASSRQSNSGNTIYF. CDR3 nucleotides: TGTGCCAGCAGCAGACAGTCGAACTCTGGAAACACCATATATTTT.

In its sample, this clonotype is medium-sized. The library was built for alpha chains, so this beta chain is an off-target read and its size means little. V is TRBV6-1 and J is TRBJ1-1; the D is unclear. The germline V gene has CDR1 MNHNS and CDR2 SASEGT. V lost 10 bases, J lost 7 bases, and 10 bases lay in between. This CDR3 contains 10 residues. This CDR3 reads CAISGFEAFF. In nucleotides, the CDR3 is TGTGCCATTTCGGGCTTTGAAGCTTTCTTT.

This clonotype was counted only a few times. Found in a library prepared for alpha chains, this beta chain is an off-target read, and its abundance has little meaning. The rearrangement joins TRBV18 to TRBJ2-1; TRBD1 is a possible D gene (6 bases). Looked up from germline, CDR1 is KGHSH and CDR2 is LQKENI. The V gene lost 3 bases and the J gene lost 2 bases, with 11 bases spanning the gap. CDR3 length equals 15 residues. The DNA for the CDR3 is TGTGCCAGCTCACCCCAGGGGTCCCCCTACAATGAGCAGTTCTTC. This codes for CASSPQGSPYNEQFF.

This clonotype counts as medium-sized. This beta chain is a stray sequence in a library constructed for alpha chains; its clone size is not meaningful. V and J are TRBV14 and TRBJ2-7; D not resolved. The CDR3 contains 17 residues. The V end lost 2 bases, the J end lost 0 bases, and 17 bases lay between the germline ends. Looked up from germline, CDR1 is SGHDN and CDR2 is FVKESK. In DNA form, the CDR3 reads TGTGCCAGCAGCCAATCGATCCCGGTAAGCCACTCCTACGAGCAGTACTTC. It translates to CASSQSIPVSHSYEQYF.

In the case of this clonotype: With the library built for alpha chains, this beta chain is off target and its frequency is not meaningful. CDR3 in amino acids: CASGTLSGGGTDTQYF. CDR3 nucleotide sequence: TGCGCCAGCGGGACCCTTAGCGGGGGAGGCACAGATACGCAGTATTTT. This chain joins TRBV5-1 and TRBJ2-3, with TRBD2 matching over 9 bases. The CDR3 consists of 16 residues. The junction had 10 bases not matched to a gene; V was cut back by 7 bases and J by 1 base. Germline CDR1 and CDR2: SGHRS and YFSETQ.

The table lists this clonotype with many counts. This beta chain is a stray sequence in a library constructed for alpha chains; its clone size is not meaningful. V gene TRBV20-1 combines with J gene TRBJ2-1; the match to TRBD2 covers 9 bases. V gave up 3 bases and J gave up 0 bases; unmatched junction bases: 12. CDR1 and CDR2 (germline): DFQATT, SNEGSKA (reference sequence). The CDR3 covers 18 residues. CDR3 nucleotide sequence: TGCAGTGCTAGGGGGGATGGTAGCGGGAGATACTCCTACAATGAGCAGTTCTTC. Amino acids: CSARGDGSGRYSYNEQFF.

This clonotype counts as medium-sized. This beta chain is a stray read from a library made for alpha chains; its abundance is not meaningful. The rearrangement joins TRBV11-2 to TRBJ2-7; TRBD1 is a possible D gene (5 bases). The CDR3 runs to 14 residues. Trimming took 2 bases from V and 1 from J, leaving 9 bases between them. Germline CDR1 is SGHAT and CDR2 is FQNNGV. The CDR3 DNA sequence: TGTGCCAGCAGCTTATATCAGGGTTCCTACGAGCAGTACTTC. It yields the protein CASSLYQGSYEQYF.